A selection of T cell receptor beta chains follows, all from one sample in a study of shared clonotypes between healthy human individuals. Produced via immunoSEQ multiplex PCR; TCRdb's table is partial and in-frame only. Counted here are about 1.1 million clones, around three quarters occurring once; the ten biggest clones make up 0.55% to 0.7%. Material: memory CD4+ T cells from PBMCs. These TCRs come from a man aged 18 to 29 in good health. Some clones in this sample may be carry-over from other donors' samples. CDR3s include the opening cysteine and the closing phenylalanine or tryptophan. D genes are given only for firm matches. The size entry is marked missing in some rows and otherwise reads once, few, many or a size class.

abundance	d_gene	j_gene	v_gene	CDR3aa	CDR3nt
once	-	TRBJ1-5	TRBV15	CATSRGGGDQPQHF	TGTGCCACCAGCAGAGGGGGCGGCGATCAGCCCCAGCATTTT
-	-	TRBJ2-7	TRBV5-1	CASSLVGLAYEQYF	TGCGCCAGCAGCTTGGTGGGTCTTGCCTACGAGCAGTACTTC
-	-	TRBJ1-2	TRBV9	CASSPIGAAYGYTF	TGTGCCAGCAGCCCTATCGGCGCTGCCTATGGCTACACCTTC
-	TRBD2	TRBJ2-1	TRBV4-2	CASRQTSVSYNEQFF	TGTGCCAGCAGACAAACTAGCGTATCCTACAATGAGCAGTTCTTC
-	-	TRBJ2-5	TRBV19	CASSWTAQETQYF	TGTGCCAGTTCCTGGACAGCCCAAGAGACCCAGTACTTC
-	TRBD2	TRBJ2-5	TRBV25-1	CASSGAGAGQETQYF	TGTGCCAGCAGTGGAGCGGGAGCTGGCCAAGAGACCCAGTACTTC
-	TRBD1	TRBJ1-3	TRBV6-1	CASGEGGGSGNTIYF	TGTGCCAGCGGGGAAGGGGGCGGCTCTGGAAACACCATATATTTT
-	TRBD2	TRBJ2-5	TRBV4-2	CASSHKPSAGGEETQYF	TGTGCCAGCAGCCACAAACCCTCAGCGGGAGGGGAAGAGACCCAGTACTTC
-	-	TRBJ2-1	TRBV27	CASSLSQGHSYNEQFF	TGTGCCAGCAGTTTATCGCAGGGGCACTCCTACAATGAGCAGTTCTTC
-	-	TRBJ1-2	TRBV5-1	CASSFRGTSDYGYTF	TGCGCCAGCAGCTTTCGAGGGACTTCCGACTATGGCTACACCTTC
-	-	TRBJ2-7	TRBV5-1	CASNPQGTSSHEQYF	TGCGCCAGCAACCCCCAGGGGACCTCTTCCCACGAGCAGTACTTC
-	TRBD1	TRBJ2-7	TRBV28	CASNRGIDEQYF	TGTGCCAGCAACAGGGGGATCGACGAGCAGTACTTC
-	-	TRBJ1-1	TRBV6-6	CASSRTLNTEAFF	TGTGCCAGCAGCCGTACTTTGAACACTGAAGCTTTCTTT
-	TRBD1	TRBJ1-2	TRBV5-5	CASSFGPGGDYGYTF	TGTGCCAGCAGCTTTGGTCCAGGGGGCGACTATGGCTACACCTTC
few	-	TRBJ1-3	TRBV2	CASYRTASSGNTIYF	TGTGCCAGCTACCGGACGGCCAGCTCTGGAAACACCATATATTTT
once	-	TRBJ2-6	TRBV5-1	CASSLSPGANVLTF	TGCGCCAGCAGCTTGTCTCCCGGGGCCAACGTCCTGACTTTC
-	TRBD1	TRBJ1-1	TRBV7-9	CASSYGQANTEAFF	TGTGCCAGCAGTTATGGACAGGCGAACACTGAAGCTTTCTTT
-	TRBD2	TRBJ2-7	TRBV5-1	CASSFYNDFSTSGRSYEQYF	TGCGCCAGCAGCTTCTATAACGACTTCTCGACTAGCGGGAGGTCCTACGAGCAGTACTTC
-	-	TRBJ2-5	TRBV11-2	CASSLRSPAETQYF	TGTGCCAGCAGCTTAAGATCCCCAGCGGAGACCCAGTACTTC
-	-	TRBJ2-7	TRBV4-1	CASSQDPRCHEQYF	TGCGCCAGCAGCCAAGATCCCAGATGTCACGAGCAGTACTTC
many	-	TRBJ2-2	TRBV6-6	CASSSSNTGELFF	TGTGCCAGCAGTTCCTCCAACACCGGGGAGCTGTTTTTT
-	-	TRBJ2-5	TRBV2	CASSRSGPVAQYF	TGTGCCAGCTCCCGTAGCGGACCCGTGGCCCAGTACTTC
-	-	TRBJ2-5	TRBV4-3	CASSQESHGGTQYF	TGCGCCAGCAGCCAAGAATCACACGGCGGGACCCAGTACTTC
few	TRBD2	TRBJ2-7	TRBV7-9	CASSSRREGEQYF	TGTGCCAGCAGCTCCCGGAGGGAGGGCGAGCAGTACTTC
-	TRBD2	TRBJ2-1	TRBV28	CASSSASGGSMGEQFF	TGTGCCAGCAGTTCGGCTAGCGGAGGGAGCATGGGTGAGCAGTTCTTC
-	TRBD1	TRBJ2-6	TRBV28	CASSLTGSGANVLTF	TGTGCCAGCAGCCTGACAGGGTCTGGGGCCAACGTCCTGACTTTC
-	-	TRBJ1-1	TRBV7-9	CASSFPGGGTEAFF	TGTGCCAGCAGCTTCCCCGGGGGCGGAACTGAAGCTTTCTTT
-	-	TRBJ2-2	TRBV5-1	CASSLPEMLVGELFF	TGCGCCAGCAGCTTGCCCGAAATGTTAGTCGGGGAGCTGTTTTTT
-	-	TRBJ2-2	TRBV9	CASSVYGSETGELFF	TGTGCCAGCAGCGTATACGGGAGTGAGACCGGGGAGCTGTTTTTT
-	TRBD2	TRBJ2-7	TRBV7-2	CASSPLAGVYEQYF	TGTGCCAGCAGCCCTTTAGCGGGAGTCTACGAGCAGTACTTC
-	-	TRBJ1-5	TRBV7-2	CASSPEVAARGPQHF	TGTGCCAGCAGCCCAGAAGTGGCGGCGCGAGGACCCCAGCATTTT
-	TRBD2	TRBJ2-1	TRBV7-9	CASSLGFSGSYPRNEQFF	TGTGCCAGCAGCTTGGGGTTTAGCGGGAGTTATCCGAGGAATGAGCAGTTCTTC
-	-	TRBJ2-7	TRBV6-5	CASSYGLERVPYEQYF	TGTGCCAGCAGTTACGGGCTGGAGCGGGTCCCCTACGAGCAGTACTTC
-	-	TRBJ2-2	TRBV19	CASSIQGIKAGELFF	TGTGCCAGTAGTATCCAGGGGATCAAGGCCGGGGAGCTGTTTTTT
few	-	TRBJ2-7	TRBV18	CASSPLYEQYF	TGTGCCAGCTCACCACTCTACGAGCAGTACTTC
-	-	TRBJ2-7	TRBV7-3	CASSPDSYITYEQYF	TGTGCCAGCAGCCCGGACAGCTACATTACCTACGAGCAGTACTTC
few	-	TRBJ1-2	TRBV4-1	CASSPLGLIRYTF	TGCGCCAGCAGCCCCCTCGGTCTCATTCGCTACACCTTC
-	-	TRBJ2-1	TRBV19	CASSIGAGRGYNEQFF	TGTGCCAGTAGTATAGGCGCGGGACGGGGCTACAATGAGCAGTTCTTC
-	-	TRBJ2-5	TRBV10-1	CASSGQGRRETQYF	TGCGCCAGCAGTGGGCAGGGTAGAAGGGAGACCCAGTACTTC
-	-	TRBJ2-7	TRBV18	CASSPSRQGIQSEQYF	TGTGCCAGCTCACCGTCGAGGCAGGGAATACAAAGCGAGCAGTACTTC
-	-	TRBJ2-3	TRBV20-1	CSAREGRQYF	TGCAGTGCTAGAGAAGGGAGGCAGTATTTT
-	-	TRBJ2-5	TRBV5-1	CASSWTVQETQYF	TGCGCCAGCAGCTGGACTGTTCAAGAGACCCAGTACTTC
-	-	TRBJ2-7	TRBV11-2	CASSFTAGTPLIYEQYF	TGTGCCAGCAGCTTTACGGCCGGGACTCCCCTGATCTACGAGCAGTACTTC
-	-	TRBJ1-1	TRBV4-3	CASSPPAGSTEAFF	TGCGCCAGCAGCCCCCCAGCGGGGAGTACTGAAGCTTTCTTT
-	-	TRBJ2-7	TRBV5-1	CASSGGHSTYEQYF	TGCGCCAGCAGCGGCGGTCATTCAACCTACGAGCAGTACTTC
-	-	TRBJ1-4	TRBV21-1	CASSKGATNEKLFF	TGTGCCAGCAGCAAAGGGGCAACTAATGAAAAACTGTTTTTT
-	-	TRBJ2-7	TRBV2	CASRDRVDEQYF	TGTGCCAGCAGGGACCGGGTGGACGAGCAGTACTTC
few	-	TRBJ2-7	TRBV7-2	CASSDGPSGSYEQYF	TGTGCCAGCAGCGACGGGCCGTCGGGCTCCTACGAGCAGTACTTC
-	-	TRBJ2-7	TRBV19	CASSIGRGTGWDTEQYF	TGTGCCAGTAGTATCGGACGGGGGACGGGATGGGATACCGAGCAGTACTTC